This T cell receptor (beta chain) was retrieved from a study of T cell responses to AZD1222 COVID-19 vaccine. Clones were read by immunoSEQ multiplex PCR, and TCRdb kept only the in-frame ones, dropping some. Of around 120,000 clones listed, more than 85% are singletons. The germline V gene encodes CDR1 SGHNT and CDR2 YENEEA. The ends were cut back, 5 bases at V and 5 bases at J, with 27 bases in the middle. This CDR3 has 19 amino acids. This sample comprised peripheral blood, obtained on day 0 of AZD1222 vaccination. This TCR was sampled from an adult in good health. The chain recombines TRBV11-3 with TRBJ2-2; possible D gene TRBD2, 7 bases. CDR3 loop: CASSPRGGWGGDGTGELFF. The CDR3 bases are TGTGCCAGCAGCCCCCGCGGCGGTTGGGGGGGCGATGGTACCGGGGAGCTGTTTTTT.